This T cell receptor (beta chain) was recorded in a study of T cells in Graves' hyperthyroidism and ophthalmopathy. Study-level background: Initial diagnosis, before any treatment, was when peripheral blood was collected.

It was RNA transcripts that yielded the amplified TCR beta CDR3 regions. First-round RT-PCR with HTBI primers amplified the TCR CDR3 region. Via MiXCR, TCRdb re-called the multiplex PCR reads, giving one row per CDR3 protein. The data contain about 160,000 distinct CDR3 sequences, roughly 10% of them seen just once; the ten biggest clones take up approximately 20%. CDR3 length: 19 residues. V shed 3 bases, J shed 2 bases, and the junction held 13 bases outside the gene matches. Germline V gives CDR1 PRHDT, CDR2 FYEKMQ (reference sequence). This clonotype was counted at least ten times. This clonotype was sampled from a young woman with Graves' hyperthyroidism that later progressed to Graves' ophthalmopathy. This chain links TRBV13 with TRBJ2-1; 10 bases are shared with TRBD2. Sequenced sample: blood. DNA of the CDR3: TGTGCCAGCAGCTTCCCGGAGTCAGAGCGGGAGGGAACCTACAATGAGCAGTTCTTC. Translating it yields CASSFPESEREGTYNEQFF.